This T cell receptor beta chain was recorded in a study of blood T cell repertoires in COVID-19. Clinical histories supplied by participants themselves formed the basis of cohort assignment. The V end lost 6 bases, the J end lost 1 base, and 9 bases lay between the germline ends. The CDR3 consists of 14 residues. Germline V gene lookup returns CDR1 MNHEY and CDR2 SVGAGI. Authors' processing steps: Nucleated cell number was recorded as an estimate derived from reference gene primer amplification. The protocol was immunoSEQ multiplex PCR, while the TCRdb copy is restricted to in-frame clones and leaves out a portion. That table is the source of V, J and clone size, and D and trimming were worked out from the DNA. The repertoire holds roughly 68,000 clones, with around 90% as singletons.

The source of this sequence is a woman aged 40 to 55 who had recovered from COVID-19. The chain couples TRBV6-5 to TRBJ2-2; the D is unclear. The sequenced material came from PBMCs or T cells enriched from blood (not recorded which). In nucleotides, the CDR3 is TGTGCCAGCAGGGTCACAGAGAACACCGGGGAGCTGTTTTTT. Its translation: CASRVTENTGELFF.